One sample yielded the 25 T cell receptor beta chains listed below, sequenced in a study of blood T cell repertoires in COVID-19. Sequencing used immunoSEQ multiplex PCR; TCRdb keeps in-frame clones, though not all of them. This table holds 140,000 to 150,000 clones, 65% to 85% found once. Sequenced sample: peripheral blood. These receptor sequences come from a man in his sixties with active or convalescent COVID-19.

The V call is TRBV19, the J call TRBJ1-5; TRBD1 might be the D (5 bases). Trimming stripped 0 bases from V and 0 bases from J, with 15 bases between. The CDR3 runs 18 residues. Germline-derived CDR1 and CDR2 are LNHDA and SQIVND (reference sequence). This CDR3 is CASSIDPRGSYSNQPQHF. CDR3 DNA: TGTGCCAGTAGTATAGATCCAAGGGGCAGTTATAGCAATCAGCCCCAGCATTTT.

This clone showed up just a few times. This rearrangement joins TRBV28 to TRBJ2-7; D gene unclear. The CDR3 is 13 residues long. V shed 6 bases and J shed 2 bases, with 11 bases lying between them. Germline V gene sequence: CDR1 MDHEN, CDR2 SYDVKM. The CDR3 nucleotides are TGTGCCAGCAGCGGAGCCGCCCCCTACGAGCAGTACTTC. Amino acid sequence: CASSGAAPYEQYF. Variable domain in full (rest from reference TRBV28 and TRBJ2-7): DVKVTQSSRYLVKRTGEKVFLECVQDMDHENMFWYRQDPGLGLRLIYFSYDVKMKEKGDIPEGYSVSREKKERFSLILESASTNQTSMYLCASSGAAPYEQYFGPGTRLTVT.

This clone was found a few times. The chain joins TRBV27 to TRBJ1-4, with 7 nucleotides matching TRBD1. CDR3 length: 15 amino acids. Losses at the gene ends were 7 bases for V and 7 bases for J; bases not matched to a gene: 12. Germline-derived CDR1 and CDR2 are MNHEY and SMNVEV (reference sequence). The CDR3, as DNA: TGTGCCAGCACCGCTGACAGGGCAAGGGGTGAAAAACTGTTTTTT. It encodes CASTADRARGEKLFF.

This chain uses TRBV4-1 with TRBJ2-1, with 14 bases matching TRBD2. This CDR3 is 19 amino acids long. CDR1 is MGHRA, CDR2 YSYEKL, per germline. V was clipped by 2 bases and J by 0 bases; unmatched bases: 6. This CDR3 reads CASSQQTSGGASSYNEQFF. The DNA of the CDR3 is TGCGCCAGCAGCCAACAGACTAGCGGGGGGGCTAGCTCCTACAATGAGCAGTTCTTC.

V gene TRBV6-5 combines with J gene TRBJ1-6; TRBD1 agrees at 7 bases. CDR1 is MNHEY and CDR2 is SVGAGI in the germline V gene. V dropped 2 bases and J dropped 5; count of bases not matched to a gene: 0. CDR3 size: 14 residues. The CDR3 is CASSYRGHNSPLHF. In DNA, the CDR3 is TGTGCCAGCAGTTACAGGGGGCATAATTCACCCCTCCACTTT.

The chain's CDR3 is CATGTSYTGELFF. As DNA, the CDR3 is TGTGCCACCGGGACTAGCTACACCGGGGAGCTGTTTTTT. This chain connects TRBV12-3 or TRBV12-4 to TRBJ2-2; 9 positions match TRBD2. With 10 bases clipped from V and 3 bases from J, the junction kept 3 bases outside the gene matches. The CDR3 consists of 13 residues.

Remarks on this clone: This sample also contains other DNA sequences that code for the same CDR3. The V call is TRBV2, the J call TRBJ2-2; D ambiguous. This CDR3 is 14 amino acids long. V lost 4 bases and J lost 1, with 7 bases in between. Germline V gene lookup returns CDR1 SNHLY and CDR2 FYNNEI. CDR3 sequence (DNA): TGTGCCAGCAGTGGAACGCGGAACACCGGGGAGCTGTTTTTT. Translated: CASSGTRNTGELFF.

The chain carries TRBV5-5 and TRBJ1-1; possible D gene TRBD1, 5 bases. Germline V gives CDR1 SGHKS, CDR2 YYEKEE (reference sequence). This CDR3 comprises 13 residues. V gave up 7 bases and J gave up 4 bases, with 14 bases separating them. The CDR3 here is CASQGVFGTEAFF. The CDR3 DNA reads TGTGCCAGCCAAGGGGTTTTCGGCACTGAAGCTTTCTTT.

In its sample, this clone was seen a few times. CDR3 protein: CASSAKNRGYGYTF. CDR3 sequence (DNA): TGTGCCAGCTCCGCTAAGAACAGGGGCTATGGCTACACCTTC. The chain joins TRBV18 to TRBJ1-2; 7 bases are shared with TRBD1. Looked up from germline, CDR1 is KGHSH and CDR2 is LQKENI. This CDR3 has 14 amino acids. V shed 6 bases, J shed 4 bases, and the junction held 8 bases outside the gene matches.

CDR3 region: CSAKTYEQYF. In nucleotides, the CDR3 is TGCAGTGCCAAAACCTACGAGCAGTACTTC. This chain links TRBV20-1 with TRBJ2-7; D ambiguous. Germline values: CDR1 DFQATT, CDR2 SNEGSKA (reference sequence). This CDR3 comprises 10 residues. Trimming stripped 6 bases from V and 2 bases from J, with 5 bases between.

This clone was seen a single time. This chain links TRBV12-3 or TRBV12-4 with TRBJ1-6; 8 bases agree with TRBD1. The CDR3 is 12 residues long. The J segment lost 10 bases and the V segment lost 10 bases, leaving 6 bases of the junction unmatched. CDR3 in amino acids: CATRTGRSPLHF. The DNA for the CDR3 is TGTGCCACCCGGACAGGGCGCTCACCCCTCCACTTT.

This rearrangement joins TRBV4-3 to TRBJ2-2; perhaps TRBD1 as D (6 bases). The V gene lost 0 bases and the J gene lost 3 bases, with 11 bases spanning the gap. Germline V lookup: CDR1 LGHNA, CDR2 YSLEER. This CDR3 has 16 amino acids. This CDR3 is CASSQDGGADTGELFF. CDR3 nucleotides: TGCGCCAGCAGCCAAGATGGGGGCGCGGACACCGGGGAGCTGTTTTTT.

The chain carries TRBV14 and TRBJ1-5; 7 bases line up with TRBD1. V lost 7 bases, J lost 2 bases, and 5 bases stayed unmatched. This CDR3 region has 14 residues. Germline V gene data show CDR1 as SGHDN and CDR2 as FVKESK. The CDR3: CASTPTGGNQPQHF. CDR3 sequence (DNA): TGTGCCAGCACACCTACAGGGGGCAATCAGCCCCAGCATTTT.

The CDR3 nucleotides are TGTGCCAGCAGTTACCGGGACAGGTTTACCGGGGAGCTGTTTTTT. This gives the protein CASSYRDRFTGELFF. The rearrangement links TRBV2 to TRBJ2-2, with TRBD1 matching over 8 bases. Germline V gives CDR1 SNHLY, CDR2 FYNNEI. The CDR3 covers 15 residues. The J segment lost 5 bases and the V segment lost 5 bases, leaving 7 bases of the junction unmatched. Full variable domain (outside the CDR3, taken from reference TRBV2 and TRBJ2-2): EPEVTQTPSHQVTQMGQEVILRCVPISNHLYFYWYRQILGQKVEFLVSFYNNEISEKSEIFDDQFSVERPDGSNFTLKIRSTKLEDSAMYFCASSYRDRFTGELFFGEGSRLTVL.

The gene calls are TRBV5-1 and TRBJ1-1, with D perhaps TRBD1 (6 bases). Germline assignment: CDR1 SGHRS and CDR2 YFSETQ. V was cut by 1 base and J by 6 bases, with 16 bases left in between. The CDR3 runs 15 residues. For the CDR3, the DNA is TGCGCCAGCAGCTTGTCAGCCTCAGGGGTATCTGAAGCTTTCTTT. Translation: CASSLSASGVSEAFF.

The chain couples TRBV5-1 to TRBJ2-2; D not resolved. Looked up from germline, CDR1 is SGHRS and CDR2 is YFSETQ. Trimming removed 3 bases at V and 5 bases at J, with 14 bases between. The CDR3 has 15 residues. This CDR3 reads CASSSSPGPTGELFF. CDR3 DNA: TGCGCCAGCAGCTCCTCACCTGGCCCTACCGGGGAGCTGTTTTTT.

For the CDR3, the DNA is TGTGCCAGCAGCCCTCGCTTCGGGAGCTCCTACAATGAGCAGTTCTTC. This encodes CASSPRFGSSYNEQFF. This chain joins TRBV7-2 and TRBJ2-1; D is possibly TRBD2 (6 bases). Germline V lookup: CDR1 SGHTA, CDR2 FQGNSA. The CDR3 is 16 amino acids. V shed 5 bases and J shed 0 bases, with 14 bases lying between them.

This chain connects TRBV20-1 to TRBJ1-1; no reliable D call. Germline V gene data show CDR1 as DFQATT and CDR2 as SNEGSKA (reference sequence). V was trimmed by 6 bases and J by 3 bases, leaving 8 bases between them. CDR3 length equals 11 residues. The CDR3 loop is CSAASDTEAFF. CDR3 DNA: TGCAGTGCCGCGTCGGACACTGAAGCTTTCTTT.

The rearrangement uses TRBV6-2 or TRBV6-3 and TRBJ2-1; 13 bases line up with TRBD2. The CDR3 loop spans 19 amino acids. The J segment lost 7 bases and the V segment lost 5 bases, leaving 17 bases of the junction unmatched. The germline V gene encodes CDR1 MNHEY and CDR2 SVGEGT. The CDR3 bases are TGTGCCAGCAGTCCACCGGACAGGGGTGGACTAGCGGGAGCGAATGAGCAGTTCTTC. Residues: CASSPPDRGGLAGANEQFF.

The chain couples TRBV28 to TRBJ2-2, with 9 bases matching TRBD2. CDR1 is MDHEN and CDR2 is SYDVKM in the germline V gene. Germline trimming cut 7 bases from V and 7 bases from J; bases unmatched to any gene: 10. This CDR3 has 15 residues. The CDR3 DNA sequence: TGTGCCAGCATATTGAGCGGGAGGTCGAACGGGGAGCTGTTTTTT. Its protein product is CASILSGRSNGELFF.

The gene calls are TRBV9 and TRBJ2-7, with TRBD2 matching over 7 bases. This CDR3 is built from 15 residues. With V trimmed by 4 bases and J by 1 base, 8 bases remained unmatched. Germline lookup yields CDR1 SGDLS and CDR2 YYNGEE. The CDR3: CASSRGGSGSYEQYF. CDR3 coding DNA: TGTGCCAGCAGCCGCGGGGGAAGCGGTTCCTACGAGCAGTACTTC.

This chain uses TRBV6-2 or TRBV6-3 with TRBJ1-1; D remains ambiguous. There are 15 residues in the CDR3. Germline CDR1 reads MNHEY; CDR2 reads SVGEGT. The germline V and J ends were trimmed by 2 bases and 0 bases, with 10 bases remaining between them. The CDR3 reads CASSYPASMNTEAFF. The CDR3 DNA reads TGTGCCAGCAGTTACCCAGCGTCCATGAACACTGAAGCTTTCTTT.

The chain combines TRBV4-3 with TRBJ1-1; tentative D call: TRBD1 (6 bases). The CDR3 totals 14 residues. In germline, CDR1 is LGHNA, CDR2 YSLEER. Trimming shortened V by 6 bases and J by 0 bases, and 11 bases separated the two germline ends. The CDR3 here is CASRVGALNTEAFF. CDR3 bases: TGCGCCAGCAGGGTGGGGGCATTGAACACTGAAGCTTTCTTT.

The J gene is TRBJ1-4, the V gene TRBV25-1, with a weak D call TRBD1 (5 bases). Trimming left V 6 bases short and J 6 bases short, with 14 bases between. Germline values: CDR1 MGHDK, CDR2 SYGVNS. CDR3 size: 14 residues. The CDR3 loop reads CASSHGGGYEKLFF. The CDR3 region has the DNA TGTGCCAGCAGCCATGGGGGAGGATATGAAAAACTGTTTTTT.

This clone was found many times. The chain couples TRBV5-4 to TRBJ2-1; 8 bases map to TRBD1. CDR3 size: 15 residues. Germline CDR1 is SGHNT and CDR2 is YYREEE (reference sequence). V lost 0 bases to trimming and J lost 6 bases; unmatched junction nucleotides: 5. CDR3 loop: CASSLGSGQGNEQFF. CDR3 bases: TGTGCCAGCAGCTTGGGTTCCGGACAGGGCAATGAGCAGTTCTTC. The entire variable domain, with the rest obtained from reference TRBV5-4 and TRBJ2-1, is as follows: ETGVTQSPTHLIKTRGQQVTLRCSSQSGHNTVSWYQQALGQGPQFIFQYYREEENGRGNFPPRFSGLQFPNYSSELNVNALELDDSALYLCASSLGSGQGNEQFFGPGTRLTVL.